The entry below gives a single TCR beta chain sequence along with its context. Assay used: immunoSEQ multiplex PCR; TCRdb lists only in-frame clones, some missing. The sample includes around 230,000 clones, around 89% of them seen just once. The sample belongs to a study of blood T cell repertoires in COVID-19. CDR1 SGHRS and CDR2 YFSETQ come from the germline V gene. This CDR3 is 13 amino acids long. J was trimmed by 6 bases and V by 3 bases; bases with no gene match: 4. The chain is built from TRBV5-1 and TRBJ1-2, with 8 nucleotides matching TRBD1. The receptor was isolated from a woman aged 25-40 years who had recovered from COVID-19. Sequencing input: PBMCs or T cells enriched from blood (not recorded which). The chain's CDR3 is CASSWTGKDGYTF. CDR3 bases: TGCGCCAGCAGCTGGACAGGGAAAGATGGCTACACCTTC.